This T cell receptor beta chain originates from a study of cytomegalovirus exposure and HLA in healthy donors. Points from the study as a whole: Later analysis demonstrated an association between a missense DCLRE1C variant and TCR beta V- and J-gene trimming. Rarity characterized most TCR sequences, yet some public TCRs appeared in many donors.

The PCR contained 60 Vbeta and 13 Jbeta primers. Generated by immunoSEQ multiplex PCR, the TCRdb table keeps only in-frame clones and is missing some. In the table there are 150,000 or so clones, about four fifths of which are singletons. CDR1 and CDR2 from the germline V gene are SGHRS and YFSETQ. V gave up 1 base and J gave up 6 bases; unmatched junction bases: 7. The CDR3 sequence is 15 residues long. On this clone: Its antigen is undetermined.

V gene TRBV5-1 combines with J gene TRBJ2-3; 8 bases map to TRBD1. This receptor was identified in a man younger than 30 in good health and CMV-seronegative. Sequences were obtained from PBMCs. The CDR3 here is CASSLSWTGSDTQYF. CDR3 in DNA: TGCGCCAGCAGCTTGAGCTGGACAGGGTCGGATACGCAGTATTTT.